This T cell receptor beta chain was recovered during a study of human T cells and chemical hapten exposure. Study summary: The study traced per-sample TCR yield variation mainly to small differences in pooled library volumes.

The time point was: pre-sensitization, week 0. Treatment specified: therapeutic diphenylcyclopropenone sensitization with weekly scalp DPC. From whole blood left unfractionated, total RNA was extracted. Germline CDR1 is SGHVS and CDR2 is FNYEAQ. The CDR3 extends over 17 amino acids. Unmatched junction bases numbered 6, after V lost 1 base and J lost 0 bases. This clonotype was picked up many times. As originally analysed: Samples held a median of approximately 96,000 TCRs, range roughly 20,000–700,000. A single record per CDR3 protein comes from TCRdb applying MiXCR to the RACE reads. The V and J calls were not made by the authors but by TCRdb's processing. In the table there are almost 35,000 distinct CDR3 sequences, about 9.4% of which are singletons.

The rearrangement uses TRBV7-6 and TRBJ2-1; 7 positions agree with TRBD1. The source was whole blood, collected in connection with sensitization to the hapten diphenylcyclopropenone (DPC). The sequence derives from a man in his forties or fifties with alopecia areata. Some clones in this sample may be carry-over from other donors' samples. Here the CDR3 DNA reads TGTGCCAGCAGCTTAGGAAACAGGGGCAACTCCTACAATGAGCAGTTCTTC. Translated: CASSLGNRGNSYNEQFF.